Each of the 27 T cell receptor beta chains below was sequenced from the same sample in a study of shared clonotypes between healthy human individuals. CD45RO negativity and positive selection for CCR7 defined naive CD8 cells, a population that excluded terminally differentiated effector memory CD45RA+ cells. Assay: immunoSEQ multiplex PCR; the TCRdb copy retains only in-frame clones and omits some. The sample contains millions of clones, about 92% of which appear only once. The sequenced material came from naive CD8+ T cells from PBMCs. These receptors originate from a man aged 18-30 years in good health. Some clones in this sample may be carry-over from other donors' samples.

The chain couples TRBV28 to TRBJ2-1; the match to TRBD2 covers 13 bases. Per germline, CDR1 MDHEN and CDR2 SYDVKM. The CDR3 runs 16 residues. The junction had 5 bases not matched to a gene; V was cut back by 3 bases and J by 6 bases. CDR3 amino acids: CASSFGLAGVSNEQFF. CDR3 bases: TGTGCCAGCAGTTTCGGACTAGCGGGAGTTTCCAATGAGCAGTTCTTC. Looking up the rest from reference TRBV28 and TRBJ2-1 gives the full variable domain: DVKVTQSSRYLVKRTGEKVFLECVQDMDHENMFWYRQDPGLGLRLIYFSYDVKMKEKGDIPEGYSVSREKKERFSLILESASTNQTSMYLCASSFGLAGVSNEQFFGPGTRLTVL.

This chain links TRBV7-2 with TRBJ2-1; D is perhaps TRBD1 (6 bases). The CDR3 spans 17 residues. Trimming removed 4 bases at V and 1 base at J, with 17 bases between. CDR1 is SGHTA and CDR2 is FQGNSA in the germline V gene. The CDR3 is CASSSGPGQFSYNEQFF. CDR3 nucleotides: TGTGCCAGCAGCTCAGGTCCGGGACAATTTTCCTACAATGAGCAGTTCTTC.

The chain combines TRBV11-2 with TRBJ2-5; the D gene is possibly TRBD2 (5 bases). Germline V gene sequence: CDR1 SGHAT, CDR2 FQNNGV. V lost 1 base to trimming and J lost 1 base, with 7 bases between them. This CDR3 has 14 amino acids. CDR3 amino acids: CASSLGRPQETQYF. The DNA of the CDR3 is TGTGCCAGCAGCTTAGGGAGGCCCCAAGAGACCCAGTACTTC.

This chain joins TRBV18 and TRBJ2-7; the D call may be TRBD1 or TRBD2 (5 bases each). This CDR3 is 15 amino acids long. From germline, CDR1 is KGHSH and CDR2 LQKENI. V shed 0 bases and J shed 0 bases, with 9 bases lying between them. This chain's CDR3 is CASSPPGAPSYEQYF. The CDR3 DNA reads as TGTGCCAGCTCACCACCCGGGGCCCCCTCCTACGAGCAGTACTTC. The whole variable domain, filled in from reference TRBV18 and TRBJ2-7, reads NAGVMQNPRHLVRRRGQEARLRCSPMKGHSHVYWYRQLPEEGLKFMVYLQKENIIDESGMPKERFSAEFPKEGPSILRIQQVVRGDSAAYFCASSPPGAPSYEQYFGPGTRLTVT.

J is TRBJ1-1 and V is TRBV7-8, with 9 nucleotides matching TRBD1. This CDR3 is built from 13 residues. Germline V CDR1 and CDR2: SGHVS, FQNEAQ. V lost 1 base, J lost 11 bases, and 5 bases stayed unmatched. CDR3 bases: TGTGCCAGCAGCTTAGGGGACAGGGTTTTCGCTTTCTTT. Its translation: CASSLGDRVFAFF.

The rearrangement uses TRBV5-1 and TRBJ2-5; D uncertain. The CDR3 sequence is 14 residues long. Germline CDR1 and CDR2: SGHRS and YFSETQ. Trimming cost V 4 bases and J 3 bases, with 13 bases left between them. The CDR3 coding sequence is TGCGCCAGCAGCGCCATCGGAATTAAAGAGACCCAGTACTTC. Translation gives CASSAIGIKETQYF.

Of note for this clone: The sample carries other DNA sequences with the same CDR3. This chain links TRBV4-1 with TRBJ2-6; D gene unclear. The CDR3 covers 16 residues. Germline V CDR1 and CDR2: MGHRA, YSYEKL. Between the trimmed V and J ends, which lost 1 base and 0 bases, there was a span of 7 bases. CDR3 sequence (DNA): TGCGCCAGCAGCCAAGCGACCCTCTCTGGGGCCAACGTCCTGACTTTC. It is translated as CASSQATLSGANVLTF.

The rearrangement links TRBV7-9 to TRBJ2-2; tentative D call: TRBD1 (6 bases). This CDR3 has 14 residues. From germline, CDR1 is SEHNR and CDR2 FQNEAQ (reference sequence). Trimming shortened V by 7 bases and J by 3 bases, and 12 bases separated the two germline ends. CDR3 protein: CASKTGFHTGELFF. The CDR3 nucleotides read TGTGCCAGCAAGACAGGATTCCACACCGGGGAGCTGTTTTTT.

J is TRBJ1-5 and V is TRBV6-1; no reliable D call. CDR3 length: 14 residues. CDR1 MNHNS and CDR2 SASEGT come from the germline V gene. V was cut by 5 bases and J by 3 bases, with 11 bases left in between. The DNA for the CDR3 is TGTGCCAGCAGTCCCCTTTTTTTCAATCAGCCCCAGCATTTT. Protein sequence: CASSPLFFNQPQHF.

This clone appeared once. The same CDR3 can be traced to other DNA sequences in this sample. The CDR3 DNA sequence: TGTGCCAGCAGCTTATCATATTACGAGCAGTACTTC. Amino acid sequence: CASSLSYYEQYF. The genes are TRBV11-2 and TRBJ2-7; D remains ambiguous. This CDR3 is built from 12 residues. Germline V gives CDR1 SGHAT, CDR2 FQNNGV. The V gene lost 2 bases and the J gene lost 4 bases, with 6 bases spanning the gap. Together with reference TRBV11-2 and TRBJ2-7, the CDR3 gives the full variable domain: EAGVAQSPRYKIIEKRQSVAFWCNPISGHATLYWYQQILGQGPKLLIQFQNNGVVDDSQLPKDRFSAERLKGVDSTLKIQPAKLEDSAVYLCASSLSYYEQYFGPGTRLTVT.

This chain uses TRBV19 with TRBJ2-5; D is undetermined. The CDR3 sequence is 14 residues long. V shed 2 bases and J shed 1 base, with 8 bases lying between them. Germline CDR1 LNHDA, CDR2 SQIVND (reference sequence). CDR3 sequence (DNA): TGTGCCAGTAGTATACAGTCCAGCCAAGAGACCCAGTACTTC. Amino acids: CASSIQSSQETQYF.

A single count supports this clone. This chain connects TRBV29-1 to TRBJ2-7, with D tentatively TRBD1 (6 bases). In germline, CDR1 is SQVTM, CDR2 ANQGSEA. V gave up 5 bases and J gave up 3 bases, with 23 bases separating them. The CDR3 loop spans 16 amino acids. The CDR3: CSVNGQGTLLHYEQYF. CDR3 coding DNA: TGCAGCGTTAATGGTCAGGGGACACTCCTTCACTACGAGCAGTACTTC.

The rearrangement links TRBV13 to TRBJ2-7; D ambiguous. The V end was cut by 3 bases, the J end by 2 bases, with 14 bases between. Germline assignment: CDR1 PRHDT and CDR2 FYEKMQ (reference sequence). This CDR3 is built from 15 residues. This chain's CDR3 is CASSLGRPTTYEQYF. The CDR3 coding sequence is TGTGCCAGCAGCTTGGGCAGACCTACCACCTACGAGCAGTACTTC.

The chain combines TRBV5-1 with TRBJ2-7; 8 nucleotides align to TRBD1. V was pared by 0 bases and J by 2 bases, with 7 bases of the junction left unmatched. Germline V gene sequence: CDR1 SGHRS, CDR2 YFSETQ. The CDR3 loop spans 16 amino acids. CDR3 DNA sequence: TGCGCCAGCAGCTTGGGCGCCCCGACAGGGGCCTACGAGCAGTACTTC. Translated: CASSLGAPTGAYEQYF.

This clone was found a few times. The V call is TRBV27, the J call TRBJ2-2, with unresolved D. Trimming pared 3 bases from V and 2 bases from J, leaving 7 bases between. Per germline, CDR1 MNHEY and CDR2 SMNVEV (reference sequence). This CDR3 region has 14 residues. The CDR3 DNA follows: TGTGCCAGCAGTTTCCGGTTTAACACCGGGGAGCTGTTTTTT. Its protein product is CASSFRFNTGELFF.

This rearrangement joins TRBV9 to TRBJ2-7; tentatively, D is TRBD2 (6 bases). This CDR3 contains 15 residues. Looked up from germline, CDR1 is SGDLS and CDR2 is YYNGEE. Deletions cut 4 bases from V and 3 bases from J, with 17 bases between. CDR3 in amino acids: CASSQFSGPIYEQYF. The CDR3 nucleotides are TGTGCCAGCAGCCAATTTAGCGGCCCTATCTACGAGCAGTACTTC. Together with reference TRBV9 and TRBJ2-7, the CDR3 gives the full variable domain: DSGVTQTPKHLITATGQRVTLRCSPRSGDLSVYWYQQSLDQGLQFLIQYYNGEERAKGNILERFSAQQFPDLHSELNLSSLELGDSALYFCASSQFSGPIYEQYFGPGTRLTVT.

The chain couples TRBV6-6 to TRBJ2-7; D gene uncertain. Trimming cost V 2 bases and J 6 bases, with 14 bases left between them. This CDR3 spans 14 amino acids. The V gene's germline CDR1 is MNHNY and CDR2 SVGAGI (reference sequence). In nucleotides, the CDR3 is TGTGCCAGCAGTTACCGGGTTCCGGTAGGCGAGCAGTACTTC. This gives the protein CASSYRVPVGEQYF.

This chain links TRBV27 with TRBJ2-7; D is unresolved. Germline V lookup: CDR1 MNHEY, CDR2 SMNVEV (reference sequence). CDR3 length: 16 amino acids. The ends were cut back, 5 bases at V and 3 bases at J, with 20 bases in the middle. The CDR3 is CASSPSSAAVRYEQYF. CDR3 nucleotides: TGTGCCAGCAGTCCATCGTCTGCGGCGGTCCGCTACGAGCAGTACTTC.

The chain combines TRBV11-2 with TRBJ2-1; TRBD2 agrees at 7 bases. This CDR3 spans 16 amino acids. The V segment lost 1 base and the J segment 7 bases; nucleotides outside the gene matches: 10. Germline V gene sequence: CDR1 SGHAT, CDR2 FQNNGV. The CDR3 DNA reads as TGTGCCAGCAGCTTAGGGCCTGTTGGGGGAGGGAATGAGCAGTTCTTC. This codes for CASSLGPVGGGNEQFF.

Turning to this clone: Other DNA sequences in the same sample also yield this CDR3. This chain links TRBV11-2 with TRBJ1-1; a possible D gene is TRBD1 (5 bases). V shed 3 bases and J shed 3 bases, with 11 bases lying between them. Looked up from germline, CDR1 is SGHAT and CDR2 is FQNNGV. The CDR3 contains 14 residues. The CDR3 loop is CASSLGGLYTEAFF. The CDR3 DNA reads as TGTGCCAGCAGCTTGGGGGGGTTGTACACTGAAGCTTTCTTT.

This rearrangement joins TRBV27 to TRBJ2-2, with D unclear. The CDR3 has 13 residues. The germline CDR1 and CDR2 sequences are MNHEY and SMNVEV (reference sequence). V was shortened by 10 bases and J by 0 bases, with 9 bases between the two germline ends. As DNA, the CDR3 is TGTGCCATACGGGCTACGAACACCGGGGAGCTGTTTTTT. This gives the protein CAIRATNTGELFF.

The chain joins TRBV4-1 to TRBJ2-1; 9 bases map to TRBD2. Germline CDR1 MGHRA, CDR2 YSYEKL. V trimming: 9 bases; J trimming: 3 bases; junction bases outside the gene matches: 9. The CDR3 is 15 residues long. The chain's CDR3 is CASSQTSGDYNEQFF. Here the CDR3 DNA reads TGCGCCAGTAGTCAGACTAGCGGAGACTACAATGAGCAGTTCTTC.

This clone was counted once. Within the sample, other DNA sequences also encode this same CDR3. The rearrangement uses TRBV9 and TRBJ2-1; 11 bases are shared with TRBD2. Germline V gene lookup returns CDR1 SGDLS and CDR2 YYNGEE. V lost 3 bases and J lost 2; bases outside the gene matches: 1. The CDR3 runs 15 residues. This CDR3 is CASSAGLAAYNEQFF. The CDR3 DNA sequence: TGTGCCAGCAGCGCGGGACTAGCGGCCTACAATGAGCAGTTCTTC.

The CDR3 DNA follows: TGTGCCAGCAGCTTAGGATCAGGGAACACTGAAGCTTTCTTT. The encoded protein is CASSLGSGNTEAFF. The chain combines TRBV7-8 with TRBJ1-1; no definite D call. Germline assignment: CDR1 SGHVS and CDR2 FQNEAQ. V gave up 1 base and J gave up 1 base, with 7 bases separating them. CDR3 size: 14 residues.

This clone has just a few counts. Other DNA sequences in this specimen translate into the identical CDR3. The V gene is TRBV27, the J gene TRBJ1-1; TRBD1 matches 8 bases. V shed 1 base, J shed 2 bases, and the junction held 3 bases outside the gene matches. The length of the CDR3 is 15 residues. Germline V lookup: CDR1 MNHEY, CDR2 SMNVEV (reference sequence). The CDR3 DNA reads TGTGCCAGCAGTTTATGGGGGACAGGCAACACTGAAGCTTTCTTT. Translated, it gives CASSLWGTGNTEAFF.

This rearrangement joins TRBV6-5 to TRBJ1-2; TRBD1 might be the D (6 bases). Germline V gene lookup returns CDR1 MNHEY and CDR2 SVGAGI. V shed 6 bases and J shed 3 bases, with 17 bases lying between them. This CDR3 contains 15 residues. CDR3 sequence (DNA): TGTGCCAGCAGCCCGCCCCCCAAGGGGGACTATGGCTACACCTTC. Encoded protein: CASSPPPKGDYGYTF.

This chain uses TRBV5-6 with TRBJ2-5; D is possibly TRBD2 (5 bases). CDR1 and CDR2 (germline): SGHDT, YYEEEE. The CDR3 is made up of 16 amino acids. V lost 4 bases and J lost 5, with 21 bases in between. The CDR3 coding sequence is TGTGCCAGCAGCCCCATCTCCGGGGTAGAAAGGGAGACCCAGTACTTC. Amino acid sequence: CASSPISGVERETQYF.